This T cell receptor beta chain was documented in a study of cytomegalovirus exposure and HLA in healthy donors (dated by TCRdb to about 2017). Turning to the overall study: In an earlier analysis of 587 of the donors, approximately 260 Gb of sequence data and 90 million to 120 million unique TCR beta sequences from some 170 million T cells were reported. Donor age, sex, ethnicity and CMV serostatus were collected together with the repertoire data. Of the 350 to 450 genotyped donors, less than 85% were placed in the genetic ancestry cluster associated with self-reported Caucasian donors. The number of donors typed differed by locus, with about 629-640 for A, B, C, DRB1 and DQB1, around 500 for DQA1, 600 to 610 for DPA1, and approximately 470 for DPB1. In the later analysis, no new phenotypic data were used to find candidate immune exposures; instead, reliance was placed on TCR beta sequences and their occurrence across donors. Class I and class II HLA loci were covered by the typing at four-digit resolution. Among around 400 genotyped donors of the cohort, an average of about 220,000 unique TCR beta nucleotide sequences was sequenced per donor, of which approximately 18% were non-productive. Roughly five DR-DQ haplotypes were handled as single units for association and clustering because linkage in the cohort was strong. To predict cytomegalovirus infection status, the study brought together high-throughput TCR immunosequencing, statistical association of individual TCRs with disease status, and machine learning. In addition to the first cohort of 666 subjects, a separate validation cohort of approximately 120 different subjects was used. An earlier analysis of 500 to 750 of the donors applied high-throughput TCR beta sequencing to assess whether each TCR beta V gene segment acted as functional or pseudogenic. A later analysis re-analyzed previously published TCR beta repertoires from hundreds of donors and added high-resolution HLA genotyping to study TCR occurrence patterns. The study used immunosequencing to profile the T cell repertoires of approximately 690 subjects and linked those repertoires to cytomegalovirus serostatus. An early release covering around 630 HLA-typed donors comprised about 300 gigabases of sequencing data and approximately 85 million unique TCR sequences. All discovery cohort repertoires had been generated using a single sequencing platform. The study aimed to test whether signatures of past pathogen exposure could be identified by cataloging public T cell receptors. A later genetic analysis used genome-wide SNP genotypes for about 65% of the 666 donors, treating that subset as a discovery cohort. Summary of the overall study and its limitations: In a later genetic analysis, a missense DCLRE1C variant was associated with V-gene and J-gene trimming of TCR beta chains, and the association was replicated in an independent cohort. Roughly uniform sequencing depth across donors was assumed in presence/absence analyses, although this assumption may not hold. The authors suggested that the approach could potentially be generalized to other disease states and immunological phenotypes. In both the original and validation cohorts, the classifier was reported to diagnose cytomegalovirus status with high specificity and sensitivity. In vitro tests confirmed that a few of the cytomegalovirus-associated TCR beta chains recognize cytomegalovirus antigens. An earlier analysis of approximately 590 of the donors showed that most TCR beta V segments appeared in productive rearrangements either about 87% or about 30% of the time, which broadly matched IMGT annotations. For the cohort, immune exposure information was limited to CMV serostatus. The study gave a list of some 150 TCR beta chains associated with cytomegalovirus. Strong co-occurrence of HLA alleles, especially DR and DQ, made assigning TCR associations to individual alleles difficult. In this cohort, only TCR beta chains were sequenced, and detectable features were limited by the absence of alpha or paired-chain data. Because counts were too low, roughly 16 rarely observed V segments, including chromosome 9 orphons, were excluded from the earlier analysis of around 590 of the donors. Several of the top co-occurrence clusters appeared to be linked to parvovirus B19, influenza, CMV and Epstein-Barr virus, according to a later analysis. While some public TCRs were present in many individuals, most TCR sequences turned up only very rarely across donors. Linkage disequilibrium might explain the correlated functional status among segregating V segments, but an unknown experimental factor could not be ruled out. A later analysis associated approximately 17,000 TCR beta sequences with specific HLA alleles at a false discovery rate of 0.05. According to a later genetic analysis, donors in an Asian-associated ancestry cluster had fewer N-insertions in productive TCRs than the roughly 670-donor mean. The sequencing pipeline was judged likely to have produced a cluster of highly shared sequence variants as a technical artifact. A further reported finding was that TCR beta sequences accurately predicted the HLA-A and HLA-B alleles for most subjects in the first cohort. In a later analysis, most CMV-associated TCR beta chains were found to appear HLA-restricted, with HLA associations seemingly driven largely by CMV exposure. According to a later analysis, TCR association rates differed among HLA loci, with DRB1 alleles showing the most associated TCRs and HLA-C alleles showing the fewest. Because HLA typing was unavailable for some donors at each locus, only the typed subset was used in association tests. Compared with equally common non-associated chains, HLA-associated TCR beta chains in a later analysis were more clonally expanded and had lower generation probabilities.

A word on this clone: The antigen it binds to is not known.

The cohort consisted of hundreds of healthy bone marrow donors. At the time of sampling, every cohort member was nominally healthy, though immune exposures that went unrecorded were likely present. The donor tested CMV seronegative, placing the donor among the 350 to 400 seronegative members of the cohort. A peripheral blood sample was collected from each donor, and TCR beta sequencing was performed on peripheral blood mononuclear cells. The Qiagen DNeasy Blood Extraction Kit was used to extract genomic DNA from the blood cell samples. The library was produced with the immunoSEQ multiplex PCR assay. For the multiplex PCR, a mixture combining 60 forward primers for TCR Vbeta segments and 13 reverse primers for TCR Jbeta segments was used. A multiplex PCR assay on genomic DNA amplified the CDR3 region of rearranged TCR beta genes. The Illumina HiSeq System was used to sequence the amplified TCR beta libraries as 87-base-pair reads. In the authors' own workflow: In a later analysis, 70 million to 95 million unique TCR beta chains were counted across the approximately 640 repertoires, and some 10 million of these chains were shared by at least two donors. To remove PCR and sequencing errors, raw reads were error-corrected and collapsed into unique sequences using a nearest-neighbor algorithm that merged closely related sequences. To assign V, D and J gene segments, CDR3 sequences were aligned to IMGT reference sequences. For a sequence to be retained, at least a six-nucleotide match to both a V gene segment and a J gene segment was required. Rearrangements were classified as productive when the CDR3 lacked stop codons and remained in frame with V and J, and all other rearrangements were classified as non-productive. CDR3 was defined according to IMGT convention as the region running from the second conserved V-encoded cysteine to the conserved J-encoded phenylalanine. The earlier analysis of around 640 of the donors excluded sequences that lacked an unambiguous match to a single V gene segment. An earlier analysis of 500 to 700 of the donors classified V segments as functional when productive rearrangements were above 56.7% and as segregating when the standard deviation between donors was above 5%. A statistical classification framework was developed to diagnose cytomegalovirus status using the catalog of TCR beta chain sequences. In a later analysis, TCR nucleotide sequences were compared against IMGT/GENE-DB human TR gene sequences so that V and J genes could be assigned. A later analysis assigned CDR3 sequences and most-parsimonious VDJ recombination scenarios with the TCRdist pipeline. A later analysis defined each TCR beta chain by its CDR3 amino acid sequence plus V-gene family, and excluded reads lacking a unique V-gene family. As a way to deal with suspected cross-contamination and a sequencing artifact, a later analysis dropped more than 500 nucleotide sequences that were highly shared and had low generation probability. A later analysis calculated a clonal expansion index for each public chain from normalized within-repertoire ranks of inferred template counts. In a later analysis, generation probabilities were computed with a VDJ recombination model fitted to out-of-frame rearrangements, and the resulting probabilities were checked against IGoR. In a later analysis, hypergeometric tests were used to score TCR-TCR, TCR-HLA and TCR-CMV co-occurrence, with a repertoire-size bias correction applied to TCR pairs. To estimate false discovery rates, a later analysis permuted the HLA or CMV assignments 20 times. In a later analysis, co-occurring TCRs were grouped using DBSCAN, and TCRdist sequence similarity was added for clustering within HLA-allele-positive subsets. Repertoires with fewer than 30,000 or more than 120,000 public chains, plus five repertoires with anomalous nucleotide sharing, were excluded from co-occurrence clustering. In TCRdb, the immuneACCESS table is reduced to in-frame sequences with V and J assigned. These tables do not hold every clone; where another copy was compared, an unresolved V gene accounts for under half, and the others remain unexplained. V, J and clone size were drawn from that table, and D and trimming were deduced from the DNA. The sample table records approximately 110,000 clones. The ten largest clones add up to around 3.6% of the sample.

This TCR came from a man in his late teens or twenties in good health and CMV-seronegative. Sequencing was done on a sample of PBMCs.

The CDR3 protein sequence reads: CASSLGGSRQQYF. The nucleotides are TGTGCCAGCAGCCTAGGGGGCAGCCGGCAGCAGTACTTC. The receptor chain draws on TRBV7-6 and TRBJ2-7, with 7 middle bases fitting TRBD1. V trim: 5 bases; J trim: 8 bases; unmatched bases: 9. The CDR3 runs 13 amino acids, cysteine and phenylalanine included. The read is trimmed to its CDR3 DNA, 39 bases read in frame from base 1. For CDR1 and CDR2, the germline V gene lists SGHVS and FNYEAQ.